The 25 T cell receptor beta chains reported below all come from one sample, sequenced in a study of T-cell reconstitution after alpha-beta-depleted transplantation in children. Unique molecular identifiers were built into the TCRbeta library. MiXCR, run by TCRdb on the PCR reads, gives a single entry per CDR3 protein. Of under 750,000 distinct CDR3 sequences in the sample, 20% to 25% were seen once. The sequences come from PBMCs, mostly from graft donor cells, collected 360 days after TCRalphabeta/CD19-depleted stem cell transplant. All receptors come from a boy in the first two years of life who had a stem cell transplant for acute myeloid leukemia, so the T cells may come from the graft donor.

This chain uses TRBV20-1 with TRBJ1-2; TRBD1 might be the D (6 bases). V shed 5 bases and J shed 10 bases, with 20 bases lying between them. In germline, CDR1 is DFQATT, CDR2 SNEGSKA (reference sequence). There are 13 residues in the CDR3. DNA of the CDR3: TGCAGTGCTCTTACAGGGTCGGCCCCTTACTACACCTTC. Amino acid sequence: CSALTGSAPYYTF.

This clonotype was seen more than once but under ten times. The CDR3 region is CSVELGRAGSYEQYF. In DNA form, the CDR3 reads TGCAGCGTTGAACTGGGTCGGGCAGGGAGCTACGAGCAGTACTTC. V and J are TRBV29-1 and TRBJ2-7; D may be TRBD1 or TRBD2 (5 bases each). The CDR3 covers 15 residues. V was pared by 2 bases and J by 3 bases, with 17 bases between. Germline V gene data show CDR1 as SQVTM and CDR2 as ANQGSEA.

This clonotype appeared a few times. The chain's CDR3 is CASSYDRGPNYGYTF. The DNA of the CDR3 is TGTGCCAGCAGTTACGACAGGGGACCTAACTATGGCTACACCTTC. This chain uses TRBV6-5 with TRBJ1-2; TRBD1 aligns across 8 bases. Germline lookup yields CDR1 MNHEY and CDR2 SVGAGI. The CDR3 is made up of 15 amino acids. J gave up 0 bases and V 2 bases, and 2 bases lay outside the gene matches.

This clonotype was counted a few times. The CDR3 here is CASSQVPAGQGETQYF. The DNA of the CDR3 is TGCGCCAGCAGCCAAGTTCCAGCGGGGCAAGGAGAGACCCAGTACTTC. V usage is TRBV4-3 and J usage is TRBJ2-5, with 7 bases lining up with TRBD2. The CDR3 is 16 residues long. V was pared by 1 base and J by 4 bases, with 9 bases of the junction left unmatched. In germline, CDR1 is LGHNA, CDR2 YSLEER.

CDR3 DNA sequence: TGTGCCAGCAGTTATCGGCAGACCCAGTACTTC. Translating gives CASSYRQTQYF. The chain uses TRBV6-2 or TRBV6-3 and TRBJ2-5; D not certain. V lost 3 bases, J lost 6 bases, and 5 bases lay in between. The CDR3 is 11 residues long. Germline CDR1 is MNHEY and CDR2 is SVGEGT.

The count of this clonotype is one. CDR3 coding DNA: TGTGCCAGCAGCTTGTTCGTGTCGGTAGAGAATGAGCAGTTCTTC. Translating gives CASSLFVSVENEQFF. The genes are TRBV5-6 and TRBJ2-1, with D hard to call. The CDR3 contains 15 residues. V lost 1 base to trimming and J lost 7 bases, with 15 bases between them. Germline values: CDR1 SGHDT, CDR2 YYEEEE.

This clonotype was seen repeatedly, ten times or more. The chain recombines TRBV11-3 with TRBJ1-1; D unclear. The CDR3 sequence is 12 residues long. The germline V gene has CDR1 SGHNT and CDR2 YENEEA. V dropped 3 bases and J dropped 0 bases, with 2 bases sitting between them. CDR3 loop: CASSFLNTEAFF. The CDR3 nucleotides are TGTGCCAGCAGCTTTCTGAACACTGAAGCTTTCTTT.

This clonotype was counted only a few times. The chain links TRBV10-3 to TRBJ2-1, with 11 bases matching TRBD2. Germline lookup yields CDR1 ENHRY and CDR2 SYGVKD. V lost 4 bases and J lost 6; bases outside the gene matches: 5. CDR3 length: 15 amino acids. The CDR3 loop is CAISASGLAVNEQFF. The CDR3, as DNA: TGTGCCATCAGTGCTTCGGGACTAGCGGTCAATGAGCAGTTCTTC.

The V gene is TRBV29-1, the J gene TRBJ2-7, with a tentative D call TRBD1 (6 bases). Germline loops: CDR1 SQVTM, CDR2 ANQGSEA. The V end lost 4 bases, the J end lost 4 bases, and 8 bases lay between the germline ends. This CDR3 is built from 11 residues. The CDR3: CSVGTEYEQYF. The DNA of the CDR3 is TGCAGCGTTGGGACAGAGTACGAGCAGTACTTC.

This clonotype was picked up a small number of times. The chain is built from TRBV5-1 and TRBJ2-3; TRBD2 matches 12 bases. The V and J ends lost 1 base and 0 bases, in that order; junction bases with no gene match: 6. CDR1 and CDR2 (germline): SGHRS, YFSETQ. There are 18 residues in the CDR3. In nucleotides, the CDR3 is TGCGCCAGCAGCTTGACGACTAGCGGGGGCTTTAGCACAGATACGCAGTATTTT. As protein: CASSLTTSGGFSTDTQYF.

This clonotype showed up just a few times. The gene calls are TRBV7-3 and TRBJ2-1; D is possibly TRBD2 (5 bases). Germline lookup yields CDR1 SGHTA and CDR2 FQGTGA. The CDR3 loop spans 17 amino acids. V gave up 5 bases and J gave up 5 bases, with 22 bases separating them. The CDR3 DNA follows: TGTGCCAGCAGCCAAAGGGCCGCAGCGGCTGCTAACAATGAGCAGTTCTTC. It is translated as CASSQRAAAAANNEQFF.

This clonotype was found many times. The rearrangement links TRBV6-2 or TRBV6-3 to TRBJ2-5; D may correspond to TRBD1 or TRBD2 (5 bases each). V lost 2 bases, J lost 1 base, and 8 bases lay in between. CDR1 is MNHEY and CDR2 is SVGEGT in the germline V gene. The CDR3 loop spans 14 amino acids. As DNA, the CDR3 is TGTGCCAGCAGTTACCCTGGGGGCCAAGAGACCCAGTACTTC. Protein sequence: CASSYPGGQETQYF.

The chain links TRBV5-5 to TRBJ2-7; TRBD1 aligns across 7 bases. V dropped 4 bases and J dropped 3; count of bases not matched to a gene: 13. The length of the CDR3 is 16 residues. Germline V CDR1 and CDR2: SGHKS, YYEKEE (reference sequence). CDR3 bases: TGTGCCAGCAGCATCGACAGGACCAGGGGGTTCTACGAGCAGTACTTC. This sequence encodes CASSIDRTRGFYEQYF.

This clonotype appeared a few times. The CDR3 here is CASSLSAYGYTF. CDR3 nucleotide sequence: TGTGCCAGCAGCTTGTCTGCCTATGGCTACACCTTC. The rearrangement links TRBV11-3 to TRBJ1-2, with D hard to call. Deletions cut 3 bases from V and 4 bases from J, with 6 bases between. This CDR3 has 12 amino acids. Germline values: CDR1 SGHNT, CDR2 YENEEA.

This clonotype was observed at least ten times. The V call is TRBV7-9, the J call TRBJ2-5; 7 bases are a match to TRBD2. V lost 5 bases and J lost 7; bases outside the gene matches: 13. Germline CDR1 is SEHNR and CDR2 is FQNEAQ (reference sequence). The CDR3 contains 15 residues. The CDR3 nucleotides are TGTGCCAGCAGCCCTCCGGGACTACACTCGGGGACCCAGTACTTC. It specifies CASSPPGLHSGTQYF.

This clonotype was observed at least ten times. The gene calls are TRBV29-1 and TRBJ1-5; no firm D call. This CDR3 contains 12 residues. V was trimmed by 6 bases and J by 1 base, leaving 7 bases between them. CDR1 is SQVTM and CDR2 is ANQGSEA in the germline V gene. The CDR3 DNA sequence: TGCAGCGTAGGAGGGAGCAATCAGCCCCAGCATTTT. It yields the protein CSVGGSNQPQHF. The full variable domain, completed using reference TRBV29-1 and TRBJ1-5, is SAVISQKPSRDICQRGTSLTIQCQVDSQVTMMFWYRQQPGQSLTLIATANQGSEATYESGFVIDKFPISRPNLTFSTLTVSNMSPEDSSIYLCSVGGSNQPQHFGDGTRLSIL.

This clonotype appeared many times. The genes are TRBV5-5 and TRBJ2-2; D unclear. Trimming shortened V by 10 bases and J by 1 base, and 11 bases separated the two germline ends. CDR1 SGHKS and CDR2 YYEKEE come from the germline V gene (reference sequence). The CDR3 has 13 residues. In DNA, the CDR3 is TGTGCCTGCCATGCGTTGAACACCGGGGAGCTGTTTTTT. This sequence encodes CACHALNTGELFF.

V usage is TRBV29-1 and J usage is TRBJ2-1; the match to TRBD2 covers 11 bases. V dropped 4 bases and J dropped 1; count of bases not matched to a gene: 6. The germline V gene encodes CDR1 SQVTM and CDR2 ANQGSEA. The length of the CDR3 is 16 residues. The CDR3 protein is CSVGLAGGFSYNEQFF. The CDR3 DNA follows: TGCAGCGTTGGGTTAGCGGGGGGGTTTTCCTACAATGAGCAGTTCTTC.

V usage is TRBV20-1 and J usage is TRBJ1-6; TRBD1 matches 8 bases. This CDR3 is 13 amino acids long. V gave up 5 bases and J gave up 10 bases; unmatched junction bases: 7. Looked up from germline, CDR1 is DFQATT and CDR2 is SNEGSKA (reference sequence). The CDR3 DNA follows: TGCAGTGCTCCGGACAGGGATCGGTCACCCCTCCACTTT. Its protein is CSAPDRDRSPLHF.

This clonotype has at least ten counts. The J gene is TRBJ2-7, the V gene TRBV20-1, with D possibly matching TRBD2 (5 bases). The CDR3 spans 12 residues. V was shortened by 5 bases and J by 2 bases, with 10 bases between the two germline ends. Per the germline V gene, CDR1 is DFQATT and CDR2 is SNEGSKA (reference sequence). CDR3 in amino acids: CSASRDPYEQYF. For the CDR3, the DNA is TGCAGTGCTTCCCGGGATCCCTACGAGCAGTACTTC.

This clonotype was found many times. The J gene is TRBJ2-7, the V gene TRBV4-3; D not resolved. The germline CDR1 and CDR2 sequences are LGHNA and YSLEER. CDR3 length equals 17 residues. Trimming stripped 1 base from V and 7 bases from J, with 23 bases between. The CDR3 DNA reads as TGCGCCAGCAGCCAAGTTGGGAAGGCAGGCAGGTCTTGGGAGCAGTACTTC. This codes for CASSQVGKAGRSWEQYF.

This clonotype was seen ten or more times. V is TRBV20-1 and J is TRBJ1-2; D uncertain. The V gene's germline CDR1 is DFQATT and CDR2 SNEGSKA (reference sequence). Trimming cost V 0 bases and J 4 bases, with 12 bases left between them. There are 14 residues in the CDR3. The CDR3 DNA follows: TGCAGTGCTAGAGATCGGGAAGGGCTCTATGGCTACACCTTC. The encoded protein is CSARDREGLYGYTF.

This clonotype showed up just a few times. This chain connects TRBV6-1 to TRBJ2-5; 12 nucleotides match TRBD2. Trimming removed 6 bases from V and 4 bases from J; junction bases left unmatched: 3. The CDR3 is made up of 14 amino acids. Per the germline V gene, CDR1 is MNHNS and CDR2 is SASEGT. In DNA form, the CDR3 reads TGTGCCAGCAGACTACTAGCGGGGGGAGAGACCCAGTACTTC. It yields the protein CASRLLAGGETQYF.

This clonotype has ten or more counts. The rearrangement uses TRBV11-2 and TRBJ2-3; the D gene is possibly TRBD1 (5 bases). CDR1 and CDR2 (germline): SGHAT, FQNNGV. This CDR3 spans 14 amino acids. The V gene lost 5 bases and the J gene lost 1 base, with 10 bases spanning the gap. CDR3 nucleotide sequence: TGTGCCAGCAGCGACAGCGAGCGCACAGATACGCAGTATTTT. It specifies CASSDSERTDTQYF.

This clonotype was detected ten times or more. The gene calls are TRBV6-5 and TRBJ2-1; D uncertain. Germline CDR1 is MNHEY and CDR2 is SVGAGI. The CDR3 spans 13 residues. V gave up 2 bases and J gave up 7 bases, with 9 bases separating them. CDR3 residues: CASSYGLGNEQFF. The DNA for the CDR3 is TGTGCCAGCAGTTACGGTCTGGGGAATGAGCAGTTCTTC.